A single T cell receptor beta chain is shown here with its context. This specimen comes from a study of blood T cell repertoires in COVID-19. Method: immunoSEQ multiplex PCR; TCRdb's copy keeps in-frame clones and lacks some. The sample records 30,000 to 40,000 clones, roughly 89% being singletons. The receptor comes from a man between 65 and 85 years old with active COVID-19. The sequenced material came from peripheral blood.

This CDR3 reads CASSIELYQETQYF. In DNA form, the CDR3 reads TGTGCCAGTAGTATCGAGCTGTACCAAGAGACCCAGTACTTC. The chain employs TRBV19 and TRBJ2-5, with D unclear. Germline-derived CDR1 and CDR2 are LNHDA and SQIVND (reference sequence). Trimming pared 3 bases from V and 0 bases from J, leaving 8 bases between. The CDR3 consists of 14 residues.